These T cell receptor beta chains were read from a single sample in a study of cytomegalovirus exposure and HLA in healthy donors. The repertoire was sequenced with immunoSEQ multiplex PCR; TCRdb's copy has only in-frame clones and lacks some. The data contain more than 90,000 clones, 65% to 75% of them singletons. Specimen: PBMCs. All receptors derive from a man in his thirties or forties in good health and CMV-seropositive. CDR3s leave out the opening cysteine and the closing phenylalanine or tryptophan. Each record gives: V gene, J gene, clone size, CDR3 protein. Size tells how often a clone was seen (once, few, many) or the class of an expanded clone, and some rows leave it out.

V gene: TRBV28
J gene: TRBJ2-3
clone size: NA
CDR3 protein: ASRVGGARLRSTDTQY

V gene: TRBV19
J gene: TRBJ1-2
clone size: NA
CDR3 protein: ASSTIQGTNYGYT

V gene: TRBV7-2
J gene: TRBJ1-6
clone size: NA
CDR3 protein: ASSLTSRDNSPLH

V gene: TRBV28
J gene: TRBJ2-5
clone size: NA
CDR3 protein: ASSTGARETQY

V gene: TRBV11-2
J gene: TRBJ1-5
clone size: NA
CDR3 protein: ASSPDGDKIQPQH

V gene: TRBV12-5
J gene: TRBJ2-7
clone size: NA
CDR3 protein: ASGRSPIAGTYEQY

V gene: TRBV4-3
J gene: TRBJ1-1
clone size: few
CDR3 protein: ASSQGQVNTEAF

V gene: TRBV6-5
J gene: TRBJ2-3
clone size: NA
CDR3 protein: ASSYRTSGDTQY

V gene: TRBV28
J gene: TRBJ2-5
clone size: NA
CDR3 protein: ASSLGLGQGARETQY

V gene: TRBV6-5
J gene: TRBJ1-1
clone size: NA
CDR3 protein: ASSSTGVVAEAF

V gene: TRBV11-2
J gene: TRBJ1-4
clone size: NA
CDR3 protein: ASSAGDEVEKLF

V gene: TRBV2
J gene: TRBJ1-2
clone size: few
CDR3 protein: ANRKQGANYGYT

V gene: TRBV5-5
J gene: TRBJ1-1
clone size: NA
CDR3 protein: ASSLDLNRVRTEAF

V gene: TRBV14
J gene: TRBJ2-2
clone size: NA
CDR3 protein: ASSQVQDRLF

V gene: TRBV28
J gene: TRBJ2-1
clone size: NA
CDR3 protein: ASSRDSYNEQF

V gene: TRBV28
J gene: TRBJ2-3
clone size: once
CDR3 protein: ASLGDTDTQY

V gene: TRBV7-9
J gene: TRBJ2-1
clone size: NA
CDR3 protein: ASIRGRLQAYNEQF

V gene: TRBV27
J gene: TRBJ2-7
clone size: once
CDR3 protein: ASRAGTGPSYEQY

V gene: TRBV28
J gene: TRBJ2-5
clone size: NA
CDR3 protein: ATRRGQETQY

V gene: TRBV4-1
J gene: TRBJ2-5
clone size: NA
CDR3 protein: ASSQDPGGKETQY

V gene: TRBV7-9
J gene: TRBJ2-1
clone size: NA
CDR3 protein: ASSLAGTSGGHISDEQF

V gene: TRBV30
J gene: TRBJ2-3
clone size: NA
CDR3 protein: AWSDQGLGDTQY

V gene: TRBV7-2
J gene: TRBJ2-7
clone size: NA
CDR3 protein: ASSLGGHRGGEQY

V gene: TRBV2
J gene: TRBJ1-1
clone size: many
CDR3 protein: ASSGANRAGTEAF

V gene: TRBV7-3
J gene: TRBJ2-3
clone size: NA
CDR3 protein: ASSLVAASGGFTDTQY

V gene: TRBV6-1
J gene: TRBJ1-2
clone size: NA
CDR3 protein: ASSEANRGGRYT

V gene: TRBV7-2
J gene: TRBJ1-2
clone size: NA
CDR3 protein: ASSIGTVRGYGYT

V gene: TRBV2
J gene: TRBJ1-3
clone size: NA
CDR3 protein: ASRGAGNTIY

V gene: TRBV28
J gene: TRBJ2-7
clone size: few
CDR3 protein: ASNSRGWGEQY

V gene: TRBV28
J gene: TRBJ2-6
clone size: NA
CDR3 protein: ASRSTGDGANVLT

V gene: TRBV5-6
J gene: TRBJ1-2
clone size: NA
CDR3 protein: ASSQVGVTPGRGYT

V gene: TRBV7-2
J gene: TRBJ2-7
clone size: NA
CDR3 protein: ASSPDWDRDYEQY

V gene: TRBV9
J gene: TRBJ1-1
clone size: NA
CDR3 protein: ASSPSGGGGTEAF

V gene: TRBV5-1
J gene: TRBJ1-2
clone size: NA
CDR3 protein: ASSLVGEANAYT

V gene: TRBV7-6
J gene: TRBJ1-3
clone size: NA
CDR3 protein: ASSPMEGNTIY

V gene: TRBV7-2
J gene: TRBJ1-3
clone size: NA
CDR3 protein: ASSPEGWHHSGNTIY

V gene: TRBV21-1
J gene: TRBJ2-7
clone size: NA
CDR3 protein: ASSKALQGNRYEQY

V gene: TRBV2
J gene: TRBJ2-5
clone size: few
CDR3 protein: ASDGQGQETQY

V gene: TRBV28
J gene: TRBJ1-1
clone size: few
CDR3 protein: ASTPVSRNPEAF

V gene: TRBV4-1
J gene: TRBJ1-5
clone size: once
CDR3 protein: ASSRQVNQPQH

V gene: TRBV2
J gene: TRBJ2-3
clone size: few
CDR3 protein: ASSELTDTQY

V gene: TRBV10-2
J gene: TRBJ2-3
clone size: NA
CDR3 protein: ASRSQRGGPHHTQY

V gene: TRBV6-6
J gene: TRBJ1-2
clone size: NA
CDR3 protein: ASSTTGFSDGYT

V gene: TRBV4-1
J gene: TRBJ1-2
clone size: few
CDR3 protein: ASSQGSGVPYGYT